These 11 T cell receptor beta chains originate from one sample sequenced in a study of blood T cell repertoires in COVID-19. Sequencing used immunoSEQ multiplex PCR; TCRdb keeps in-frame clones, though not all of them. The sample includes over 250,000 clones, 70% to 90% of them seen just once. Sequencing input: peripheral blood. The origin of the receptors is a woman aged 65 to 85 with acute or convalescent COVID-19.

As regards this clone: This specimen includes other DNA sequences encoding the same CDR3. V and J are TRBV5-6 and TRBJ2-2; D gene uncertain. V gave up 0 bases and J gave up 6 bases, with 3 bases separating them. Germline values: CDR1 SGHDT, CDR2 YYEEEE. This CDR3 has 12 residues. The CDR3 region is CASSLASGELFF. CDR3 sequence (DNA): TGTGCCAGCAGCTTGGCATCCGGGGAGCTGTTTTTT.

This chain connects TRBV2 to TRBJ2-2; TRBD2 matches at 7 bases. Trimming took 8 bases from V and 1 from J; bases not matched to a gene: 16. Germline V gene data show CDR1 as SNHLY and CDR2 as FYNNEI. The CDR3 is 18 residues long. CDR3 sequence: CASVRAGSGAMNTGELFF. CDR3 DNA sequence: TGTGCCAGCGTAAGGGCGGGAAGCGGGGCGATGAACACCGGGGAGCTGTTTTTT.

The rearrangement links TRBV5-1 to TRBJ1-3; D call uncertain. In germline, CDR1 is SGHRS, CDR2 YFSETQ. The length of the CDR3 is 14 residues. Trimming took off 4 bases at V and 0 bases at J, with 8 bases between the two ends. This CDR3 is CASSGGNSGNTIYF. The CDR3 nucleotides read TGCGCCAGCAGCGGAGGCAACTCTGGAAACACCATATATTTT. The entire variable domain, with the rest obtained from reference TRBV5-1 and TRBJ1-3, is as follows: KAGVTQTPRYLIKTRGQQVTLSCSPISGHRSVSWYQQTPGQGLQFLFEYFSETQRNKGNFPGRFSGRQFSNSRSEMNVSTLELGDSALYLCASSGGNSGNTIYFGEGSWLTVV.

The CDR3 DNA sequence: TGTGCCAGCAGCCATAGGGGGCGCGGCGGGGAGCTGTTTTTT. It encodes CASSHRGRGGELFF. The chain has TRBV7-7 and TRBJ2-2; TRBD1 matches 7 bases. The CDR3 totals 14 residues. From germline, CDR1 is SSHAT and CDR2 FNYEAQ (reference sequence). The trim removed 5 bases at V and 7 bases at J, leaving 7 bases unmatched.

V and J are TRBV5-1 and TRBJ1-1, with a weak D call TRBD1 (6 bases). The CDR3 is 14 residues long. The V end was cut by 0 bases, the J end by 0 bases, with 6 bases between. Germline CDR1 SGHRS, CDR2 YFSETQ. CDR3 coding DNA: TGCGCCAGCAGCTTGGAGGGGGTGAACACTGAAGCTTTCTTT. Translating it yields CASSLEGVNTEAFF.

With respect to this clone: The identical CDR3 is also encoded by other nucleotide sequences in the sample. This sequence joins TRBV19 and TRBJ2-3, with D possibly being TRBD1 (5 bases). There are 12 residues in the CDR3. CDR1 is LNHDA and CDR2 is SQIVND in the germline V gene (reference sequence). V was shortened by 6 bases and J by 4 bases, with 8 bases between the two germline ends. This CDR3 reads CASRGAADTQYF. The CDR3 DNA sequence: TGTGCCAGTAGAGGGGCAGCAGATACGCAGTATTTT.

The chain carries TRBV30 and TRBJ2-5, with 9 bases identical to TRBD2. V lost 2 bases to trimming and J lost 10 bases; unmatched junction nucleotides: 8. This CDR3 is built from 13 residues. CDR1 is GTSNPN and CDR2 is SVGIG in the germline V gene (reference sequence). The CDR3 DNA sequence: TGTGCCTGGAGTAGCGGGGGGCCTATTTTCCAGTACTTC. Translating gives CAWSSGGPIFQYF.

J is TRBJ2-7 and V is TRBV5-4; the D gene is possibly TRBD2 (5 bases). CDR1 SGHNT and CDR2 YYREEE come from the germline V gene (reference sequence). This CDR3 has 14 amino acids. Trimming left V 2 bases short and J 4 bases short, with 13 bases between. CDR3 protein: CASSFLGERYEQYF. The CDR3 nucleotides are TGTGCCAGCAGCTTCCTCGGGGAAAGGTACGAGCAGTACTTC.

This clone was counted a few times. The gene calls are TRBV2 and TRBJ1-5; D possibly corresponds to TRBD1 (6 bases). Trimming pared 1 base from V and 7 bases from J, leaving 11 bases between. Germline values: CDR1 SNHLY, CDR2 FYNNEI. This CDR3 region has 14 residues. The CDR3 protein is CASSEVKDSQPQHF. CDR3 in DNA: TGTGCCAGCAGTGAAGTCAAGGACAGCCAGCCCCAGCATTTT. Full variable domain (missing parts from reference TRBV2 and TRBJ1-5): EPEVTQTPSHQVTQMGQEVILRCVPISNHLYFYWYRQILGQKVEFLVSFYNNEISEKSEIFDDQFSVERPDGSNFTLKIRSTKLEDSAMYFCASSEVKDSQPQHFGDGTRLSIL.

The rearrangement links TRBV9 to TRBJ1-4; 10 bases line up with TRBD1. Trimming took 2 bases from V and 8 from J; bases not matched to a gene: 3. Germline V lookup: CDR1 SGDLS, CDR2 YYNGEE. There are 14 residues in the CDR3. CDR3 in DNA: TGTGCCAGCAGCGTCGGGACAGGGGACGAAAAACTGTTTTTT. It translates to CASSVGTGDEKLFF.

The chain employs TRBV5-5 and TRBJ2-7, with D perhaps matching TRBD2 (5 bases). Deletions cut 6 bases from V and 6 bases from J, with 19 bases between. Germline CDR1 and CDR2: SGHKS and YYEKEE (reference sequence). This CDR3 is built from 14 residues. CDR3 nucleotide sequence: TGTGCCAGCAAGGCTCCATCGGGGTCGTCCGAGCAGTACTTC. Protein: CASKAPSGSSEQYF. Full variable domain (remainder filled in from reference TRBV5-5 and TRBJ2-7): DAGVTQSPTHLIKTRGQQVTLRCSPISGHKSVSWYQQVLGQGPQFIFQYYEKEERGRGNFPDRFSARQFPNYSSELNVNALLLGDSALYLCASKAPSGSSEQYFGPGTRLTVT.